This T cell receptor beta chain was recorded in a study of lymphopenia after photon versus proton radiotherapy. The method was immunoSEQ multiplex PCR; TCRdb's version includes in-frame clones alone and lacks a portion of them. The sample yields 20,000 to 25,000 clones, 85% seen once. Sequences were derived from peripheral blood, sampled from a patient treated with photon-based radiotherapy. This clonotype originated in a man in his sixties with pancreatic cancer.

CDR3 DNA sequence: TGTGCCAGCAGCTCCACCGGGACTAACCAAGAGACCCAGTACTTC. It specifies CASSSTGTNQETQYF. This rearrangement joins TRBV7-3 to TRBJ2-5; 7 bases are shared with TRBD2. V dropped 4 bases and J dropped 0; count of bases not matched to a gene: 5. This CDR3 comprises 15 residues. Germline V lookup: CDR1 SGHTA, CDR2 FQGTGA.